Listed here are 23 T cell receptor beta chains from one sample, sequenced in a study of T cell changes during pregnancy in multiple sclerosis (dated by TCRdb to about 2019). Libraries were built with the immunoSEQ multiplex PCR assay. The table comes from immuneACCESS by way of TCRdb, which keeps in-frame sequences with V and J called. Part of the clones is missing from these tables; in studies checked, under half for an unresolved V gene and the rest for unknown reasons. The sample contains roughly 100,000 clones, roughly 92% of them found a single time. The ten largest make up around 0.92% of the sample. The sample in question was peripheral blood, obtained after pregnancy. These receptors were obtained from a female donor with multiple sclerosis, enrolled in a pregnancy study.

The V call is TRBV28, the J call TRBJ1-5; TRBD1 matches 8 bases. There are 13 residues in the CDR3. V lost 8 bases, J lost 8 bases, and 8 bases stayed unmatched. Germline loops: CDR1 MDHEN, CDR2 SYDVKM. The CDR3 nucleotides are TGTGCCAGCCGGACAGGGCTGGTTGAGCCCCAGCATTTT. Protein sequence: CASRTGLVEPQHF.

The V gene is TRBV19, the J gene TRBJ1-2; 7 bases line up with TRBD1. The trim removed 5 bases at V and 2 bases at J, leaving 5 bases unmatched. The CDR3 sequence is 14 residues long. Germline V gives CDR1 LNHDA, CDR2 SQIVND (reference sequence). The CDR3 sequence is CASSHRGTNYGYTF. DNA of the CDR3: TGTGCCAGTAGTCACAGGGGTACCAACTATGGCTACACCTTC.

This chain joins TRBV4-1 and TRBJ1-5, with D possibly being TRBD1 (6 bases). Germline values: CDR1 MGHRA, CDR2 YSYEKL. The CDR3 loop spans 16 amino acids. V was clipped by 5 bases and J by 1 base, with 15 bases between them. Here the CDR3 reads CASSSTGKGSNQPQHF. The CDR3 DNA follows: TGCGCCAGCAGCTCAACAGGGAAGGGAAGCAATCAGCCCCAGCATTTT.

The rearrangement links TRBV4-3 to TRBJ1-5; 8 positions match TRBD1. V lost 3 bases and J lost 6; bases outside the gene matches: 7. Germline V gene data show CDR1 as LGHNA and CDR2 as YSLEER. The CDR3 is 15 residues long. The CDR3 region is CASSQTTGEGQPQHF. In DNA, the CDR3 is TGCGCCAGCAGCCAGACGACAGGGGAGGGTCAGCCCCAGCATTTT.

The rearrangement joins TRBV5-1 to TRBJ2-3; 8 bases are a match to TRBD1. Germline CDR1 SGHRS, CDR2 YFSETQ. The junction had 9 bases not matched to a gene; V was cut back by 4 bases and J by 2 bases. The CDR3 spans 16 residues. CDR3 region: CASSLDRELTTDTQYF. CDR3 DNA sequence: TGCGCCAGCAGCCTGGACAGGGAGTTGACCACAGATACGCAGTATTTT.

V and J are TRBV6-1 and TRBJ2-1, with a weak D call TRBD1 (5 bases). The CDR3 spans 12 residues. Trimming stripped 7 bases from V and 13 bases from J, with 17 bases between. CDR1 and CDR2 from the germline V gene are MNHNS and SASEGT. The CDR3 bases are TGTGCCAGCACCCCCCTCAGGGAAGAACAGTTCTTC. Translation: CASTPLREEQFF.

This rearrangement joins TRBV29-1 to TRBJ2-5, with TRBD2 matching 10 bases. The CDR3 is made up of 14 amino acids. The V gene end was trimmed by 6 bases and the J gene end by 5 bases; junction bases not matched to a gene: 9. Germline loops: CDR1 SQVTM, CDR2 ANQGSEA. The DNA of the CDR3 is TGCAGCGTGGCTAGCGGGAGTTTTGGGGAGACCCAGTACTTC. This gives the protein CSVASGSFGETQYF.

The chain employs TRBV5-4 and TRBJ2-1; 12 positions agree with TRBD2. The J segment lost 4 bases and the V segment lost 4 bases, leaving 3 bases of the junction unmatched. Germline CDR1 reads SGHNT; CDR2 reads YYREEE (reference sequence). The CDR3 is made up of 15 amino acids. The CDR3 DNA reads TGTGCCAGCAGCAGGACTAGCGGGGTATACAATGAGCAGTTCTTC. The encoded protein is CASSRTSGVYNEQFF.

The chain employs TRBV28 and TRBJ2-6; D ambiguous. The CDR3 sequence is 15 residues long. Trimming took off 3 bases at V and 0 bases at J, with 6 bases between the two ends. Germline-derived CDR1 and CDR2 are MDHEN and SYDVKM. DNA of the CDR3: TGTGCCAGCAGTTTTTCAGGCTCTGGGGCCAACGTCCTGACTTTC. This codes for CASSFSGSGANVLTF.

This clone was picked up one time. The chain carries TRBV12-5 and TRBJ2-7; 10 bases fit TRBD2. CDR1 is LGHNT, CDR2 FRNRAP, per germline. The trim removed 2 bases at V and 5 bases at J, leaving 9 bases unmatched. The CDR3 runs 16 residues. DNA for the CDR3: TGTGCTAGTGGTTTGTTCTTAGCGGGGGGCCCCCACGAGCAGTACTTC. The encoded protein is CASGLFLAGGPHEQYF.

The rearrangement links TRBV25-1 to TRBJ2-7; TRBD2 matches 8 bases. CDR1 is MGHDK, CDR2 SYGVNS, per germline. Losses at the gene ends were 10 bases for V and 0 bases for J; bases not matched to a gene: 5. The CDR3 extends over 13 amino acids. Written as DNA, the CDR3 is TGTGCCATCGGGAGGGGAAGCTCCTACGAGCAGTACTTC. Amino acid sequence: CAIGRGSSYEQYF.

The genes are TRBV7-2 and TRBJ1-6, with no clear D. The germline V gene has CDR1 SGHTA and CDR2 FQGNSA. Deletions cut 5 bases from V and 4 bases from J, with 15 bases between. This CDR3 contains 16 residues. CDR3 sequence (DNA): TGTGCCAGCAGCCTACACGGGGTAGGGTATAATTCACCCCTCCACTTT. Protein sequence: CASSLHGVGYNSPLHF.

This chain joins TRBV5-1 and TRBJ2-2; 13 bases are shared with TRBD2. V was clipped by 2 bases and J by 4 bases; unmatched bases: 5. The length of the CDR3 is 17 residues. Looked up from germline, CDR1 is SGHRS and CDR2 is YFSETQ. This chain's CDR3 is CASSLWTSGGSTGELFF. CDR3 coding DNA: TGCGCCAGCAGCTTATGGACTAGCGGGGGAAGCACCGGGGAGCTGTTTTTT.

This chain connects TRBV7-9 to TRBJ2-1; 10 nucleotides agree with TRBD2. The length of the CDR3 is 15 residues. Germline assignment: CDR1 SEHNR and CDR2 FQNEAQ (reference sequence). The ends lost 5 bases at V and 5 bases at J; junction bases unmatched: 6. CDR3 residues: CASSARTSGHNEQFF. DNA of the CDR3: TGTGCCAGCAGCGCACGGACTAGCGGTCACAATGAGCAGTTCTTC.

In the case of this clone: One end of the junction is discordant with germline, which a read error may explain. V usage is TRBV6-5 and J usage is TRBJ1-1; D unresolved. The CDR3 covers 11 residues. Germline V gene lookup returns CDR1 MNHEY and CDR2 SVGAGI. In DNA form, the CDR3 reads TGTGCCAGCAGTTATTACACCGAAGCTTTCTTT. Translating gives CASSYYTEAFF.

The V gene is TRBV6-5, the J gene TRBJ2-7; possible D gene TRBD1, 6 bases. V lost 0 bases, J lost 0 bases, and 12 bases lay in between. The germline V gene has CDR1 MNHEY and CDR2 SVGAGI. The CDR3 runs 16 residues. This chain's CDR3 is CASSYSQDRASYEQYF. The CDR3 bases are TGTGCCAGCAGTTACTCCCAGGACAGAGCCTCCTACGAGCAGTACTTC.

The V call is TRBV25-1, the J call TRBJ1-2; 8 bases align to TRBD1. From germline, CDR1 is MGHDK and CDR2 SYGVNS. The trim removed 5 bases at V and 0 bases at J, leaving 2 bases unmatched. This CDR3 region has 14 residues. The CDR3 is CASSKTGANYGYTF. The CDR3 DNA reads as TGTGCCAGCAGTAAGACAGGGGCTAACTATGGCTACACCTTC.

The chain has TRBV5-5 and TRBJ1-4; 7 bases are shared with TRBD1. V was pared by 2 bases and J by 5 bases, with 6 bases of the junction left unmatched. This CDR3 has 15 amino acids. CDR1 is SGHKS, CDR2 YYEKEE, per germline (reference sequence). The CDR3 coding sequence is TGTGCCAGCAGCTTTTTGGGACAGCCGAATGAAAAACTGTTTTTT. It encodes CASSFLGQPNEKLFF.

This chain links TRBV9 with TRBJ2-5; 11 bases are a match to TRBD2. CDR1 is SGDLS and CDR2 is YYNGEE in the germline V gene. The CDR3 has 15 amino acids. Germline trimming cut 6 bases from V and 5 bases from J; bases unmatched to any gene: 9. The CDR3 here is CASTFTSGGEETQYF. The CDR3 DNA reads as TGTGCCAGCACCTTTACTAGCGGGGGTGAGGAGACCCAGTACTTC.

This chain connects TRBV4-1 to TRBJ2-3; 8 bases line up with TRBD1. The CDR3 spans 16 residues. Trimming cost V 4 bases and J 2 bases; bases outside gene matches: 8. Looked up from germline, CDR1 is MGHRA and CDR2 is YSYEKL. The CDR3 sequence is CASSLVVQGATDTQYF. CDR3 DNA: TGCGCCAGCAGCCTTGTAGTTCAGGGGGCCACAGATACGCAGTATTTT.

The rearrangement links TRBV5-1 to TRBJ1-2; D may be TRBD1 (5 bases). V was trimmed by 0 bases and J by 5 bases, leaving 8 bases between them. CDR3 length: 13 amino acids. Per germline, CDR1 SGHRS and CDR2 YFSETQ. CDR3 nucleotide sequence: TGCGCCAGCAGCTTGGTAGGGGATTATGGCTACACCTTC. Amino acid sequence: CASSLVGDYGYTF.

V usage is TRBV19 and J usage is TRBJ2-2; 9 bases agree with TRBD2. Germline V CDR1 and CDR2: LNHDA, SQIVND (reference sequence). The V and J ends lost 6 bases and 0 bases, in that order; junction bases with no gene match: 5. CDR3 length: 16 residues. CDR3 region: CASRDSGGPNTGELFF. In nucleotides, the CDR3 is TGTGCCAGTAGGGACAGCGGGGGGCCGAACACCGGGGAGCTGTTTTTT.

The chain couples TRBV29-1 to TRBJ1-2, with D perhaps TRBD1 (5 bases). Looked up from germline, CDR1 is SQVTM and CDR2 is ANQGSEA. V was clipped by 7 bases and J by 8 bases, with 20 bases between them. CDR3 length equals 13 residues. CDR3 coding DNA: TGCAGCGCCGAAACAGGCGTTCGAAGCGGCTACACCTTC. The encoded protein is CSAETGVRSGYTF.